This T cell receptor beta chain stems from a study of CD8 T cells in ankylosing spondylitis. Study observations and caveats: Disease-linked clones were reportedly significantly enriched in matched ankylosing spondylitis synovial fluid. Ankylosing spondylitis blood appeared to be characterized by a TCR beta motif of several highly homologous variants. The authors found the disease-linked clones to be CD8+ and relatively rare in peripheral blood.

TCRdb reprocessed the 5' RACE reads via MiXCR and lists one record per CDR3 protein. The sample has approximately 260,000 distinct CDR3 sequences, about 20% seen once. The CDR3 spans 16 residues. Trimming took 2 bases from V and 0 from J, leaving 12 bases between them. CDR1 and CDR2 from the germline V gene are SGDLS and YYNGEE. This clonotype was counted a few times. Its antigen is as yet unknown. The J gene is TRBJ2-1, the V gene TRBV9; a weak D match, TRBD2 (6 bases). The sequence was obtained from a male donor with ankylosing spondylitis or in good health (not recorded which). Sequencing was done on a sample of blood, either unsorted or a sorted T cell fraction (not recorded which). CDR3 bases: TGTGCCAGCAGCGTGGCTAGCGCGAGCTCCTACAATGAGCAGTTCTTC. It yields the protein CASSVASASSYNEQFF.